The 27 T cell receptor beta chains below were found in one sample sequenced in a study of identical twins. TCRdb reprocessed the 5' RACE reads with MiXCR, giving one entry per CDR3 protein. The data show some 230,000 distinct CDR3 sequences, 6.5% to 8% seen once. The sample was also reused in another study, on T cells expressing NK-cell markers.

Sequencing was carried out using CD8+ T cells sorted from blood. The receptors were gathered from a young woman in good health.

CDR3: CASTFQGNEKLFF. The CDR3 bases are TGTGCCAGTACCTTCCAGGGTAATGAAAAACTGTTTTTT. This rearrangement joins TRBV6-1 to TRBJ1-4, with D maybe TRBD1 (5 bases). The CDR3 covers 13 residues. Trimming left V 9 bases short and J 4 bases short, with 12 bases between. The germline gives CDR1 MNHNS, CDR2 SASEGT.

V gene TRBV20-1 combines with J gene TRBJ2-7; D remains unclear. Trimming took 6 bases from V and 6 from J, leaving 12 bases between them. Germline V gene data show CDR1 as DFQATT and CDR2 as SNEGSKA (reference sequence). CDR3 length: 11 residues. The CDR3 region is CSAPKIGEQYF. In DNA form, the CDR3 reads TGCAGTGCCCCGAAGATTGGCGAGCAGTACTTC.

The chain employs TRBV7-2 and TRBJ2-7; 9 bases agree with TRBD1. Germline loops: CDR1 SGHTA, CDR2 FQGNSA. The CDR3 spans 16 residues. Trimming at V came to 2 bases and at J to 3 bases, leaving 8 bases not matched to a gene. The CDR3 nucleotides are TGTGCCAGCAGCTTACCAACCGGGACAGGGCACTACGAGCAGTACTTC. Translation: CASSLPTGTGHYEQYF.

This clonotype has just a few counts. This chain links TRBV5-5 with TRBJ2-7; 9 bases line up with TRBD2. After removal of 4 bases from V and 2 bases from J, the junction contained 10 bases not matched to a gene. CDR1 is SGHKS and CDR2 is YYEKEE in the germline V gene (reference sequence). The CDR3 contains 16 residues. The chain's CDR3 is CASSPQVAGETYEQYF. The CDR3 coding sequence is TGTGCCAGCAGCCCCCAGGTAGCGGGGGAAACCTACGAGCAGTACTTC.

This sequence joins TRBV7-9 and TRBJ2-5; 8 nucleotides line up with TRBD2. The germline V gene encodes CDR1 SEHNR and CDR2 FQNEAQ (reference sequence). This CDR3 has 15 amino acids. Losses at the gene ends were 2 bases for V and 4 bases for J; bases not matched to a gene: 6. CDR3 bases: TGTGCCAGCAGCTTAAGAGCGGGAGAAGGAGAGACCCAGTACTTC. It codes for CASSLRAGEGETQYF.

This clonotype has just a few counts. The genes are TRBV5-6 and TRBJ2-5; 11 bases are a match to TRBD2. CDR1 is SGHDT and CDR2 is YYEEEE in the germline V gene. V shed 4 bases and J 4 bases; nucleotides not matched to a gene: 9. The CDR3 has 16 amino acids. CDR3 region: CASSPIAGGTTETQYF. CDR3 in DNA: TGTGCCAGCAGCCCGATAGCGGGGGGGACCACAGAGACCCAGTACTTC.

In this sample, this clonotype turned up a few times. Written as DNA, the CDR3 is TGTGCCAGCAGCTTTGCAAACCATAGGGGGGTCGACGAGCAGTACTTC. It yields the protein CASSFANHRGVDEQYF. This sequence joins TRBV5-5 and TRBJ2-7; possibly TRBD1 or TRBD2 for D (6 bases each). Germline loops: CDR1 SGHKS, CDR2 YYEKEE (reference sequence). The CDR3 length is 16 residues. V dropped 2 bases and J dropped 5 bases, with 20 bases sitting between them.

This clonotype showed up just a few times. The CDR3 protein is CASSYVRGSEAFF. The CDR3 bases are TGTGCCAGCAGTTACGTAAGGGGGTCGGAAGCTTTCTTT. The chain carries TRBV6-5 and TRBJ1-1; possibly TRBD1 for D (6 bases). Germline CDR1 MNHEY, CDR2 SVGAGI. The CDR3 loop spans 13 amino acids. V was trimmed by 2 bases and J by 8 bases, leaving 12 bases between them.

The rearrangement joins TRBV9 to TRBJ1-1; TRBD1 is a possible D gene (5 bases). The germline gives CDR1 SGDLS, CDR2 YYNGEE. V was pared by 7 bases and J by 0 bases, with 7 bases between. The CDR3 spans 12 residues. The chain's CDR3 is CASQGMNTEAFF. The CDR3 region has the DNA TGTGCCAGCCAGGGTATGAACACTGAAGCTTTCTTT.

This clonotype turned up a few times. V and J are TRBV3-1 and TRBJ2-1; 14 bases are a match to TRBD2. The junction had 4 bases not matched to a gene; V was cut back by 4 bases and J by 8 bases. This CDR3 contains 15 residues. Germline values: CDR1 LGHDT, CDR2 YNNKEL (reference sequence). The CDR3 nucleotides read TGTGCCAGCAGCCCGGGACTAGCGGGGGAGGATGAGCAGTTCTTC. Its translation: CASSPGLAGEDEQFF.

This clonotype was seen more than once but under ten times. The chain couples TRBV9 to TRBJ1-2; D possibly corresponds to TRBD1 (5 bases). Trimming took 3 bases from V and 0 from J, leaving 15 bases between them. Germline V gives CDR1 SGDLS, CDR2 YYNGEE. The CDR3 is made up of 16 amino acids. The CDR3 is CASSDPFSGPNYGYTF. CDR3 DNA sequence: TGTGCCAGCAGCGACCCTTTTTCAGGGCCTAACTATGGCTACACCTTC. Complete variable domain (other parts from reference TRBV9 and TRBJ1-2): DSGVTQTPKHLITATGQRVTLRCSPRSGDLSVYWYQQSLDQGLQFLIQYYNGEERAKGNILERFSAQQFPDLHSELNLSSLELGDSALYFCASSDPFSGPNYGYTFGSGTRLTVV.

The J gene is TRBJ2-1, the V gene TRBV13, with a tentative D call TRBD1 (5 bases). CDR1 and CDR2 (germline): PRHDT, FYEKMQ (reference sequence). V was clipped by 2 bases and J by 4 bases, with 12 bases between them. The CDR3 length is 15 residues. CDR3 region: CASSLIKGVYNEQFF. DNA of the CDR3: TGTGCCAGCAGCTTAATCAAAGGGGTTTACAATGAGCAGTTCTTC.

The DNA for the CDR3 is TGTGCCAGCAGCTTGAAACTAGCGGGAGGGGCCACCGGGGGAGATACGCAGTATTTT. Its protein product is CASSLKLAGGATGGDTQYF. J is TRBJ2-3 and V is TRBV5-4, with TRBD2 matching over 13 bases. This CDR3 has 19 residues. Germline assignment: CDR1 SGHNT and CDR2 YYREEE (reference sequence). V lost 1 base and J lost 5; bases outside the gene matches: 13.

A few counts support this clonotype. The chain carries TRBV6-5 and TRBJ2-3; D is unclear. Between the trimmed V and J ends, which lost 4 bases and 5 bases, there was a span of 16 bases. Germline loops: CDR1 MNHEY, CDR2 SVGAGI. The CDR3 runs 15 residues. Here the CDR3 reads CASSLGLGSRDTQYF. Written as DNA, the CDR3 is TGTGCCAGCAGTTTGGGGTTGGGGTCGAGAGATACGCAGTATTTT.

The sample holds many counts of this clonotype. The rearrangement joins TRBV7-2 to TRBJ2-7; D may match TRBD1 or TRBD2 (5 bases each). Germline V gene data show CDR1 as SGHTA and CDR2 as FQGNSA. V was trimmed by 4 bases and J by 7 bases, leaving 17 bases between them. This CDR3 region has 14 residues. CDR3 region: CASSYLVGRREQYF. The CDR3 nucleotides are TGTGCCAGCAGCTACCTCGTGGGACGTCGGGAGCAGTACTTC.

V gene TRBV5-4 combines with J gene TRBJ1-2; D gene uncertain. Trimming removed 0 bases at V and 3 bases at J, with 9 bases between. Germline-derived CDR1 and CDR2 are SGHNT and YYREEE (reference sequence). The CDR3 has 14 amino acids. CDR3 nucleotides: TGTGCCAGCAGCTTGGACAGAGCAGACTATGGCTACACCTTC. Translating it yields CASSLDRADYGYTF.

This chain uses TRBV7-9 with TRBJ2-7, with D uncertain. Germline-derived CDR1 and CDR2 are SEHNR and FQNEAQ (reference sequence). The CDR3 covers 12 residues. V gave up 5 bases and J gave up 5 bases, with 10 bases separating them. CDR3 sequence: CASSPRLNEQYF. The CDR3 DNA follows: TGTGCCAGCAGCCCGCGGCTAAACGAGCAGTACTTC.

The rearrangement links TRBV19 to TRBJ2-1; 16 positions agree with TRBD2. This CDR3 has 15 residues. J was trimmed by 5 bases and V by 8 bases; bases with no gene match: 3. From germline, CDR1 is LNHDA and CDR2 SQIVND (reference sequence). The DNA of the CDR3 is TGTGCCAGTGGGACTAGCGGGGGGGCGGACAATGAGCAGTTCTTC. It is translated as CASGTSGGADNEQFF.

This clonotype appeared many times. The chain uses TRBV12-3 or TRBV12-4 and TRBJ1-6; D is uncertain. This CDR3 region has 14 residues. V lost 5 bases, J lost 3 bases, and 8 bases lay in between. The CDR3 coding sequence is TGTGCCAGCAGTCCGACGGTCTATAATTCACCCCTCCACTTT. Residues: CASSPTVYNSPLHF.

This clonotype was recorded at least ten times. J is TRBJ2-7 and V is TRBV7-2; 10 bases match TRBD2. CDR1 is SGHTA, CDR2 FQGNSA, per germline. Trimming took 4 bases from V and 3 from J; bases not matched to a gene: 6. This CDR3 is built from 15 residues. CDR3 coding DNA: TGTGCCAGCAGCTACCCTAGCGGGAGTCTCTACGAGCAGTACTTC. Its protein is CASSYPSGSLYEQYF.

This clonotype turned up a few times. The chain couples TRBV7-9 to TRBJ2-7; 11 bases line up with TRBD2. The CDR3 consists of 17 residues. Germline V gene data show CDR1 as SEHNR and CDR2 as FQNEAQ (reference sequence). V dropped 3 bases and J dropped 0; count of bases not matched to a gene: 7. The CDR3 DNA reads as TGTGCCAGCAGCTTTCTGACTAGCGGGATGAGCTCCTACGAGCAGTACTTC. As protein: CASSFLTSGMSSYEQYF.

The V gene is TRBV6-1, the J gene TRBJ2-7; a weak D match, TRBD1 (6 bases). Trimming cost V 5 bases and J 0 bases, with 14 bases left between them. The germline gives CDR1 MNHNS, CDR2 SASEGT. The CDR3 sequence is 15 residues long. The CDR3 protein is CASSPDRSISYEQYF. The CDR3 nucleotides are TGTGCCAGCAGTCCGGACAGATCAATCTCCTACGAGCAGTACTTC.

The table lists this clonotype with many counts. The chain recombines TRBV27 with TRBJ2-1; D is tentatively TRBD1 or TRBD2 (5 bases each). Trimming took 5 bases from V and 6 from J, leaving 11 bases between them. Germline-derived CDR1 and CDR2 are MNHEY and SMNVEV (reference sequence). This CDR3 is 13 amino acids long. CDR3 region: CASSALGPNEQFF. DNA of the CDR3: TGTGCCAGCAGTGCCCTGGGACCCAATGAGCAGTTCTTC.

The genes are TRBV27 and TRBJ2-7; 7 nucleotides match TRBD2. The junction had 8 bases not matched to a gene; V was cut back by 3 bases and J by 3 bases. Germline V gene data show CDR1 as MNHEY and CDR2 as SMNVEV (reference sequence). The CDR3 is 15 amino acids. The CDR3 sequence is CASSFLPGTIYEQYF. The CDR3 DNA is TGTGCCAGCAGTTTCTTACCGGGGACTATCTACGAGCAGTACTTC.

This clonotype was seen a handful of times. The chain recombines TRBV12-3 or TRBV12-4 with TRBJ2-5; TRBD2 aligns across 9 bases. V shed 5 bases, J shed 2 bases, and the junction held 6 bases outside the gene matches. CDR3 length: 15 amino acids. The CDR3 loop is CASSRGGVGQETQYF. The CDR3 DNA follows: TGTGCCAGCAGTCGCGGGGGGGTCGGGCAAGAGACCCAGTACTTC.

The CDR3: CASRTLAVNQPQHF. The CDR3 DNA reads TGTGCCAGCAGAACGCTGGCTGTCAATCAGCCCCAGCATTTT. The chain uses TRBV6-1 and TRBJ1-5; D unclear. The germline gives CDR1 MNHNS, CDR2 SASEGT. CDR3 length equals 14 residues. V was cut by 6 bases and J by 3 bases, with 12 bases left in between.

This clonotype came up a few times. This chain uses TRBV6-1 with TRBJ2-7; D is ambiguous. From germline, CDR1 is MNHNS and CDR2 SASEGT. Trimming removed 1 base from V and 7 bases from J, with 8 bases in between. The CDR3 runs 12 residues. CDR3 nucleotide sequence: TGTGCCAGCAGTGAAGTTAGTAATGAGCAGTACTTC. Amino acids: CASSEVSNEQYF.